A selection of T cell receptor beta chains follows, all from one sample in a study of blood T cells in healthy people across ages. Via MiXCR, TCRdb re-called the 5' RACE reads, giving one row per CDR3 protein. The sample yields 650,000 to 1,000,000 distinct CDR3 sequences, less than 60% seen once. Sequenced: blood. The source is an elderly man in good health. Both conserved end residues are part of each CDR3. A D gene is named only where the DNA matches it firmly. Only part of the rows carry a size: once, few, many, or a class if the clone is expanded.

v_gene	j_gene	d_gene	abundance	CDR3nt	CDR3aa
TRBV12-3/TRBV12-4	TRBJ1-1	-	few	TGTGCCAGCAGGGAAGGGGGGTGGGAAGCTTTCTTT	CASREGGWEAFF
TRBV6-5	TRBJ2-7	-	-	TGTGCCACATTCTTGGGGGAGCAGTACTTC	CATFLGEQYF
TRBV20-1	TRBJ2-7	TRBD2	once	TGCAGTGCTAGGTTCGAAGCGGGGTACGAGCAGTACTTC	CSARFEAGYEQYF
TRBV7-8	TRBJ2-3	TRBD2	-	TGTGCCAGCAGCTTATGGCGGGGGGGCACAGATACGCAGTATTTT	CASSLWRGGTDTQYF
TRBV5-7	TRBJ2-7	-	once	TGTGCCAGCAGCTCCGATCAGGGACTTTCAGACTCCTACAATGAGCAGTACTTC	CASSSDQGLSDSYNEQYF
TRBV2	TRBJ2-5	-	few	TGTGCCAGCACTCGGGACACCCAAGAGACCCAGTACTTC	CASTRDTQETQYF
TRBV5-4	TRBJ2-1	-	-	TGTGCCAGCAGCTTGAGGGACACACCCTACAATGAGCAGTTCTTC	CASSLRDTPYNEQFF
TRBV29-1	TRBJ1-3	-	-	TGCAGCGGGACGGGGGGATACTCTGGAAACACCATATATTTT	CSGTGGYSGNTIYF
TRBV3-1	TRBJ1-4	-	-	TGTGCCAGCAGCCAAGACCAGACAGGCATTAATGAAAAACTGTTTTTT	CASSQDQTGINEKLFF
TRBV29-1	TRBJ1-2	TRBD1	-	TGCAGCGTACTTACCGGGACAGGACCTTTACCCTATGGCTACACCTTC	CSVLTGTGPLPYGYTF
TRBV20-1	TRBJ1-1	-	-	TGCAGTGCAGCCGGGAACACTGAAGCTTTCTTT	CSAAGNTEAFF
TRBV9	TRBJ2-5	-	-	TGTGCCAGCAGCGTCGATACTAGCTGGGAGACCCAGTACTTC	CASSVDTSWETQYF
TRBV2	TRBJ2-7	-	-	TGTGCCAGCAGTGAAACCGCAGGGGTCCACGAGCAGTACTTC	CASSETAGVHEQYF
TRBV12-3/TRBV12-4	TRBJ2-7	-	-	TGTGCCAGCAGTCGGGCTAGCAACTACGAGCAGTACTTC	CASSRASNYEQYF